One sample yielded the 18 T cell receptor beta chains listed below, sequenced in a study of memory CD8 T cells in hepatitis C reinfection. The time point is: pre-reinfection, 55 to 20 weeks before reinfection detection. The sorted cells went straight to TCR sequencing with no prior in vitro expansion. The repertoire was sequenced with immunoSEQ multiplex PCR; TCRdb's copy has only in-frame clones and lacks some. The sample includes about 50,000 clones, under 90% of them seen just once. Sequenced: naive CD8+ T cells sorted from blood. These receptors were obtained from a man aged 18 to 35 with hepatitis C virus infection.

The chain is built from TRBV6-6 and TRBJ1-5, with 7 bases matching TRBD1. The CDR3 totals 15 residues. J lost 4 bases, V lost 0 bases, and 3 bases had no gene match. Germline-derived CDR1 and CDR2 are MNHNY and SVGAGI (reference sequence). CDR3: CASSYSRDSNQPQHF. The CDR3 DNA reads TGTGCCAGCAGTTACTCGAGGGACAGTAATCAGCCCCAGCATTTT.

The CDR3, as DNA: TGTGCCAGCAGCGTAGAGGGGGCCGAGGAGACCCAGTACTTC. Translated: CASSVEGAEETQYF. The rearrangement links TRBV9 to TRBJ2-5, with 7 positions matching TRBD1. In germline, CDR1 is SGDLS, CDR2 YYNGEE. Losses at the gene ends were 0 bases for V and 5 bases for J; bases not matched to a gene: 4. The CDR3 has 14 amino acids. The full variable domain, with the rest looked up from reference TRBV9 and TRBJ2-5, is DSGVTQTPKHLITATGQRVTLRCSPRSGDLSVYWYQQSLDQGLQFLIQYYNGEERAKGNILERFSAQQFPDLHSELNLSSLELGDSALYFCASSVEGAEETQYFGPGTRLLVL.

The J gene is TRBJ2-7, the V gene TRBV11-2; 10 bases fit TRBD1. The germline CDR1 and CDR2 sequences are SGHAT and FQNNGV. The CDR3 length is 16 residues. V dropped 5 bases and J dropped 9; count of bases not matched to a gene: 16. CDR3 in amino acids: CASSTTTGGSRGRQYV. In DNA, the CDR3 is TGTGCCAGCAGCACCACGACAGGGGGCTCAAGGGGTCGGCAGTACGTC.

The genes are TRBV28 and TRBJ2-2; 9 bases are shared with TRBD2. J lost 5 bases, V lost 1 base, and 5 bases had no gene match. Germline CDR1 and CDR2: MDHEN and SYDVKM. The CDR3 covers 16 residues. The CDR3 is CASSLLSSGSTGELFF. The CDR3 DNA reads TGTGCCAGCAGTTTATTAAGTAGCGGGAGTACCGGGGAGCTGTTTTTT.

CDR3 region: CASSPIGYNEQFF. CDR3 in DNA: TGTGCCAGCAGCCCTATCGGCTACAATGAGCAGTTCTTC. This chain uses TRBV7-6 with TRBJ2-1; unclear D gene. From germline, CDR1 is SGHVS and CDR2 FNYEAQ. The CDR3 consists of 13 residues. V gave up 5 bases and J gave up 3 bases, with 8 bases separating them.

In its sample, this clone was seen once. The chain has TRBV21-1 and TRBJ1-2; TRBD1 reflects the table's D call only, with no check against the DNA. TRBV21-1 is reported as a pseudogene. This CDR3 has 16 residues. The DNA of the CDR3 is TGTGCCAGCAACGACTTGGACAGGGTCGAGTATTATGGCTACACCTTC. It translates to CASNDLDRVEYYGYTF.

In the case of this clone: The junction departs from the called germline gene at one end, perhaps through a read error. This sequence joins TRBV29-1 and TRBJ2-2; 9 positions match TRBD2. The CDR3 is made up of 15 amino acids. Germline loops: CDR1 SQVTM, CDR2 ANQGSEA. The CDR3: CGASGAYANTGELFF. Written as DNA, the CDR3 is TGTGGAGCTAGCGGGGCCTACGCGAACACCGGGGAGCTGTTTTTT.

V is TRBV27 and J is TRBJ2-2; 14 bases are shared with TRBD2. CDR3 length equals 17 residues. Germline CDR1 is MNHEY and CDR2 is SMNVEV (reference sequence). V lost 4 bases, J lost 7 bases, and 8 bases stayed unmatched. The CDR3 is CASSSLGLAGVIGELFF. The CDR3 DNA is TGTGCCAGCAGTTCCCTGGGACTAGCGGGAGTTATCGGGGAGCTGTTTTTT.

The chain employs TRBV19 and TRBJ1-3, with D possibly being TRBD1 (6 bases). The V end lost 7 bases, the J end lost 3 bases, and 10 bases lay between the germline ends. The germline V gene has CDR1 LNHDA and CDR2 SQIVND (reference sequence). This CDR3 comprises 13 residues. For the CDR3, the DNA is TGTGCCAGTATTGGGGGCTATGGAAACACCATATATTTT. This translates into CASIGGYGNTIYF.

This chain joins TRBV14 and TRBJ2-3; 11 positions match TRBD2. The V segment lost 4 bases and the J segment 6 bases; nucleotides outside the gene matches: 6. CDR1 and CDR2 from the germline V gene are SGHDN and FVKESK. This CDR3 comprises 15 residues. The DNA for the CDR3 is TGTGCCAGCAGCCGGCTAGCGGGGGGATTGGATACGCAGTATTTT. Translation gives CASSRLAGGLDTQYF.

The genes are TRBV13 and TRBJ2-2; the D gene is possibly TRBD2 (6 bases). The CDR3 spans 14 residues. V lost 5 bases and J 7 bases, leaving 14 bases between the germline ends. The germline V gene encodes CDR1 PRHDT and CDR2 FYEKMQ (reference sequence). CDR3: CASSRTGEVGELFF. DNA for the CDR3: TGTGCCAGCAGCCGCACGGGGGAGGTCGGGGAGCTGTTTTTT.

CDR3 amino acids: CASSLSGTSEKLFF. The CDR3 bases are TGCGCCAGCAGCTTGTCGGGAACGTCCGAAAAACTGTTTTTT. The V call is TRBV5-1, the J call TRBJ1-4; D not certain. The CDR3 consists of 14 residues. Germline V gene sequence: CDR1 SGHRS, CDR2 YFSETQ. With 1 base removed from V and 8 bases from J, the gap between germline ends came to 12 bases.

The CDR3 region is CASSPSGRVKEQYF. The CDR3 DNA is TGCGCCAGCAGTCCTAGCGGGAGGGTTAAAGAGCAGTACTTC. J is TRBJ2-7 and V is TRBV10-2; 12 bases map to TRBD2. V gave up 5 bases and J gave up 7 bases; unmatched junction bases: 6. The CDR3 has 14 amino acids. Germline V CDR1 and CDR2: WSHSY, SAAADI.

The chain is built from TRBV28 and TRBJ2-5; D may be TRBD2 (7 bases). Germline loops: CDR1 MDHEN, CDR2 SYDVKM. There are 14 residues in the CDR3. V was cut by 11 bases and J by 5 bases, with 21 bases left in between. The CDR3 sequence: CASGGGGSGETQYF. The CDR3 DNA reads as TGTGCCTCAGGAGGGGGGGGCAGTGGGGAGACCCAGTACTTC.

The rearrangement joins TRBV5-4 to TRBJ2-1; D gene uncertain. V lost 0 bases to trimming and J lost 4 bases, with 2 bases between them. The CDR3 contains 12 residues. Germline lookup yields CDR1 SGHNT and CDR2 YYREEE (reference sequence). CDR3 loop: CASSLAYNEQFF. The CDR3 bases are TGTGCCAGCAGCTTGGCTTACAATGAGCAGTTCTTC.

The chain recombines TRBV5-6 with TRBJ2-7; D perhaps matches TRBD2 (5 bases). There are 12 residues in the CDR3. V was shortened by 4 bases and J by 7 bases, with 12 bases between the two germline ends. Germline V gives CDR1 SGHDT, CDR2 YYEEEE. CDR3 sequence reads: CASSRASGEQYF. The CDR3 region has the DNA TGTGCCAGCAGCCGGGCCTCGGGGGAGCAGTACTTC.

The chain joins TRBV2 to TRBJ2-7, with TRBD1 matching over 8 bases. The germline CDR1 and CDR2 sequences are SNHLY and FYNNEI. This CDR3 contains 15 residues. Unmatched junction bases numbered 6, after V lost 5 bases and J lost 0 bases. The CDR3 DNA follows: TGTGCCAGCAGTCGTTGGACAGGGAGCTCCTACGAGCAGTACTTC. Its translation: CASSRWTGSSYEQYF. Together with reference TRBV2 and TRBJ2-7, the CDR3 gives the full variable domain: EPEVTQTPSHQVTQMGQEVILRCVPISNHLYFYWYRQILGQKVEFLVSFYNNEISEKSEIFDDQFSVERPDGSNFTLKIRSTKLEDSAMYFCASSRWTGSSYEQYFGPGTRLTVT.

This chain joins TRBV5-4 and TRBJ1-6; TRBD1 matches 7 bases. V gave up 4 bases and J gave up 7 bases; unmatched junction bases: 5. The CDR3 runs to 14 residues. Looked up from germline, CDR1 is SGHNT and CDR2 is YYREEE (reference sequence). DNA for the CDR3: TGTGCCAGCAGCCTGGACAGGTCCAATTCACCCCTCCACTTT. This codes for CASSLDRSNSPLHF. The full variable domain, completed using reference TRBV5-4 and TRBJ1-6, is ETGVTQSPTHLIKTRGQQVTLRCSSQSGHNTVSWYQQALGQGPQFIFQYYREEENGRGNFPPRFSGLQFPNYSSELNVNALELDDSALYLCASSLDRSNSPLHFGNGTRLTVT.